This T cell receptor (beta chain) was obtained from a study of CD8 T cells in Susac syndrome. CD8+ and CD4+ T cells circulating in blood were sequenced for TCR beta. This CDR3 region has 12 residues. From germline, CDR1 is WSHSY and CDR2 SAAADI. The V and J ends lost 3 bases and 8 bases respectively, with 10 bases between them. Roughly 0.45 to 1 ug RNA was reverse transcribed with random hexamers. By means of immunoSEQ multiplex PCR, TCR beta CDR3 spanning 54 Vbeta and 13 Jbeta underwent amplification. TCRdb redid the calling of the immunoSEQ multiplex PCR reads with MiXCR, one entry per CDR3 protein. The sample has approximately 160,000 distinct CDR3 sequences, around 90% seen once.

The sample consisted of CD4+ T cells from PBMCs. The chain carries TRBV10-2 and TRBJ1-2; D not certain. This sequence was found in a human donor in good health. CDR3 loop: CASSDRGSGYTF. In DNA form, the CDR3 reads TGCGCCAGCAGTGACAGAGGTAGCGGCTACACCTTC.